This T cell receptor beta chain was sequenced during a study of technical replicates of blood from a few donors. There are a few counts of this clone. Some clones are missing from TCRdb's copy, which holds only in-frame ones; the method was immunoSEQ multiplex PCR. The sample lists tens of thousands of clones, around nine tenths seen once, with 5.2% in the top ten. The V gene's germline CDR1 is SNHLY and CDR2 FYNNEI. The CDR3 extends over 15 amino acids. V was shortened by 4 bases and J by 5 bases, with 15 bases between the two germline ends. The chain recombines TRBV2 with TRBJ1-5; D is uncertain. Sequencing was performed on PBMCs. This clonotype was sampled from a human donor in good health. Some clones in this sample may be carry-over from other donors' samples. This CDR3 reads CASSAREWYDQPQHF. Here the CDR3 DNA reads TGTGCCAGCAGTGCGAGGGAATGGTACGATCAGCCCCAGCATTTT.